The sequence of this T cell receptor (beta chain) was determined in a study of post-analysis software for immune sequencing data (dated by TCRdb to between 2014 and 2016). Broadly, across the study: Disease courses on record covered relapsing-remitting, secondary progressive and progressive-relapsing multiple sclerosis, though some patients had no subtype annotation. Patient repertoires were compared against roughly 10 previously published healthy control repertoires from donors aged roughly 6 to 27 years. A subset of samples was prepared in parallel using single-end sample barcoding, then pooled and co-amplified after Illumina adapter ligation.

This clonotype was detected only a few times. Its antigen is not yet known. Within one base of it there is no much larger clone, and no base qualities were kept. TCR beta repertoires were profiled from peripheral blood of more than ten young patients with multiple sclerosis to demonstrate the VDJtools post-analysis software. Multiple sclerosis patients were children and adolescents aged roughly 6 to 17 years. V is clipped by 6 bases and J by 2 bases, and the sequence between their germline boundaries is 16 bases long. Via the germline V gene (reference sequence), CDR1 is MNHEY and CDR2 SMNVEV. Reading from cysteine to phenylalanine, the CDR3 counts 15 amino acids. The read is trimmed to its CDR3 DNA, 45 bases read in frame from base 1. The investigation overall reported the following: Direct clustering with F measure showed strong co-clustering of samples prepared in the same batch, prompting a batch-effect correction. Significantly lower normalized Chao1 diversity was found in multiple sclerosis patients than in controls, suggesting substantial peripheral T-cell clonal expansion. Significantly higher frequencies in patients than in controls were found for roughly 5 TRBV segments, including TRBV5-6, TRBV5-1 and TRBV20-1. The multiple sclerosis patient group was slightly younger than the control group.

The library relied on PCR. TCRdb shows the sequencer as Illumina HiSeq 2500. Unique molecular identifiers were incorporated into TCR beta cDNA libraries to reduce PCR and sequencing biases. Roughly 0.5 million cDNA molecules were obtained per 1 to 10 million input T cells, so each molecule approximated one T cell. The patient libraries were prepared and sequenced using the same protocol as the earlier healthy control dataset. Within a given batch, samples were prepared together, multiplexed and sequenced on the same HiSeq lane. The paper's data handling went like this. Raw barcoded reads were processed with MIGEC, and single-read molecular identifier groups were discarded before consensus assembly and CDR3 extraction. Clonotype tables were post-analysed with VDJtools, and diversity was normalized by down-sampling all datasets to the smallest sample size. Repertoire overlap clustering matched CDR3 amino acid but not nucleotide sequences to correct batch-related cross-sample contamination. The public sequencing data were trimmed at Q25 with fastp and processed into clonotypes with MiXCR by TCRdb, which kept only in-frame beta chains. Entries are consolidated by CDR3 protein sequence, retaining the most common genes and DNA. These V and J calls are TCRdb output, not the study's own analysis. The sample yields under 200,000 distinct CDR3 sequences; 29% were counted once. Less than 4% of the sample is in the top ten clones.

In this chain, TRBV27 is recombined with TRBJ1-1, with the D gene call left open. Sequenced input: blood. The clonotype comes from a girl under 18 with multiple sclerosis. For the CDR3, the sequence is CASSRGKGGNTEAFF. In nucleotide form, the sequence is TGTGCCAGCAGCCGGGGAAAGGGTGGAAACACTGAAGCTTTCTTT.